This T cell receptor (beta chain) was captured in a study of blood T cell repertoires in COVID-19. Study-wide context: Some COVID-19 samples were acute and others convalescent; all came from the United States, Italy and Spain. The analysed material was cDNA or gDNA that came from T cells, B-cell-depleted T cells, or PBMCs.

This CDR3 comprises 13 residues. V gave up 2 bases and J gave up 9 bases, with 13 bases separating them. Germline V CDR1 and CDR2: LGHDT, YNNKEL (reference sequence). Per the study methods: Cell counts per sample came from amplifying reference gene primers. Sequenced by immunoSEQ multiplex PCR; TCRdb stores in-frame clones only, minus some. Clone size and the V and J calls come from that table; the DNA yielded D and trimming. Among approximately 50,000 clones listed, roughly 87% were seen once. The clonotype was recovered from a man aged 50-60 years with active COVID-19. The V gene is TRBV3-1 (or the pseudogene TRBV3-2), the J gene TRBJ1-2; D is ambiguous. Sequenced input: peripheral blood. The chain's CDR3 is CASSQNGELSYTF. The CDR3 nucleotides read TGTGCCAGCAGCCAAAACGGGGAGTTGAGCTACACCTTC.